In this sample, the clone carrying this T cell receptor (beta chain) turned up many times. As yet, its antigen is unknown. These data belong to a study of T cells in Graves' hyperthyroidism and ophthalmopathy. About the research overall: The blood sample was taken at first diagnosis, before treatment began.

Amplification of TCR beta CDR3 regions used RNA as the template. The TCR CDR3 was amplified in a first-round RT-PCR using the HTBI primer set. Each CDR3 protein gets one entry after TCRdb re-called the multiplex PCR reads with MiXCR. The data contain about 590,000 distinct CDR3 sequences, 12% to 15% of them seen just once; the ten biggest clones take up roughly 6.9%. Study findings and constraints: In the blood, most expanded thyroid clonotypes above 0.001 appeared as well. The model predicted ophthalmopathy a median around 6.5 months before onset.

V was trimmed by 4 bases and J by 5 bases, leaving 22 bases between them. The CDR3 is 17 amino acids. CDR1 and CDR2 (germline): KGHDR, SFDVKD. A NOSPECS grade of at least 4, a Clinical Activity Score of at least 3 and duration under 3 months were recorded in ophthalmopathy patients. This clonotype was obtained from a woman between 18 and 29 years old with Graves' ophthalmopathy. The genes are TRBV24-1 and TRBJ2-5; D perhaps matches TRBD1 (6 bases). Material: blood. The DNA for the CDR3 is TGTGCCACCAGTGAGGTGCAGGGACACTCCCTGGGGGAGACCCAGTACTTC. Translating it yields CATSEVQGHSLGETQYF.